These T cell receptor beta chains were read from a single sample in a study of blood T cell repertoires in COVID-19. Assay used: immunoSEQ multiplex PCR; TCRdb lists only in-frame clones, some missing. This repertoire shows about 270,000 clones, around nine tenths found once; its top ten account for approximately 2.4%. The material sequenced was PBMCs or T cells enriched from blood (not recorded which). The receptors originated from a woman aged 18-29 years who had recovered from COVID-19. CDR3s include the opening cysteine and the closing phenylalanine or tryptophan.

V: TRBV4-3; J: TRBJ2-6; CDR3: CASSQAFPGSGANVLTF
V: TRBV30; J: TRBJ1-4; CDR3: CASSSGPNEKLFF
V: TRBV7-2; J: TRBJ1-5; CDR3: CASSLLQGTQPQHF
V: TRBV27; J: TRBJ1-1; CDR3: CASSPIRTGDNTEAFF
V: TRBV14; J: TRBJ2-1; CDR3: CASSQGSIPDSGSYNEQFF
V: TRBV7-6; J: TRBJ2-1; CDR3: CASSLLAGDYNEQFF
V: TRBV28; J: TRBJ2-2; CDR3: CASSLPVSGELFF
V: TRBV19; J: TRBJ2-2; CDR3: CASSLRVGELFF
V: TRBV2; J: TRBJ1-3; CDR3: CASTRTQGVSGNTIYF
V: TRBV15; J: TRBJ1-2; CDR3: CATSRDPGFGYTF
V: TRBV24-1; J: TRBJ1-2; CDR3: CAPIRDWGYGYTF
V: TRBV7-3; J: TRBJ1-1; CDR3: CASSPSTGAMNTEAFF
V: TRBV4-2; J: TRBJ2-7; CDR3: CASSQDGRGTPYEQYF
V: TRBV29-1; J: TRBJ1-3; CDR3: CSVEGSLGNTIYF
V: TRBV6-1; J: TRBJ1-1; CDR3: CASSELGSTEAFF
V: TRBV20-1; J: TRBJ2-1; CDR3: CSASRVLAGEFSYNEQFF
V: TRBV12-3/TRBV12-4; J: TRBJ1-1; CDR3: CASSFLQNTEAFF
V: TRBV5-4; J: TRBJ1-4; CDR3: CASSLRAGTKEKLFF
V: TRBV6-1; J: TRBJ1-2; CDR3: CASSATGTGPAYGYTF
V: TRBV14; J: TRBJ1-1; CDR3: CASSRYMNTEAFF
V: TRBV14; J: TRBJ1-2; CDR3: CASSQVRTGNGYTF
V: TRBV9; J: TRBJ1-2; CDR3: CASSVRAGGYGYTF
V: TRBV4-3; J: TRBJ2-3; CDR3: CASSQGGGLAGTDTQYF
V: TRBV28; J: TRBJ2-3; CDR3: CASTGRGGGTDTQYF
V: TRBV6-5; J: TRBJ1-1; CDR3: CASSPQGYTEAFF
V: TRBV11-1; J: TRBJ2-7; CDR3: CASSFGQGNYEQYF
V: TRBV14; J: TRBJ2-5; CDR3: CASSQTGGGETQYF
V: TRBV6-5; J: TRBJ1-2; CDR3: CASSYRTGHGYTF
V: TRBV12-3/TRBV12-4; J: TRBJ1-1; CDR3: CAIRTQAGEAFF
V: TRBV9; J: TRBJ2-1; CDR3: CASSALAGGRHNEQFF
V: TRBV7-2; J: TRBJ1-4; CDR3: CASSLQQGAREKLFF
V: TRBV6-9; J: TRBJ1-2; CDR3: CASSNLRSLYGYTF